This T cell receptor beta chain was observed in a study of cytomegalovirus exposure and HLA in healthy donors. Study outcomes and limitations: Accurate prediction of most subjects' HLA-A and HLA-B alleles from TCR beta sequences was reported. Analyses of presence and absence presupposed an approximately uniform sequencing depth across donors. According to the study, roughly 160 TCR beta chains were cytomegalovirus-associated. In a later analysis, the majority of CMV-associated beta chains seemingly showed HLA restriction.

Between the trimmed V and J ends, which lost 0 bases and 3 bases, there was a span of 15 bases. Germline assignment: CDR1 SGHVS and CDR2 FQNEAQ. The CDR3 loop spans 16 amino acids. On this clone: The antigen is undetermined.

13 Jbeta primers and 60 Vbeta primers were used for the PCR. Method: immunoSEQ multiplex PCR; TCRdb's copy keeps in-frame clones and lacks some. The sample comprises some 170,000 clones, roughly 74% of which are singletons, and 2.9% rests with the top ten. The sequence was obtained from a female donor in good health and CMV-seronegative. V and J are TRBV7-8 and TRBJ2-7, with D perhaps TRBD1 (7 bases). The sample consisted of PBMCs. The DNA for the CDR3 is TGTGCCAGCAGCTTAGCTGGGGGGACAGCGGGCTACGAGCAGTACTTC. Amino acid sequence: CASSLAGGTAGYEQYF.